The 28 T cell receptor beta chains listed next were all sequenced from one sample in a study of T-cell memory formation after mild COVID-19. TCRdb ran MiXCR on the 5' RACE reads and lists one entry per CDR3 protein. This table holds 470,000 or so distinct CDR3 sequences, roughly 20% found once. Sequences were obtained from PBMCs or a T cell subset sorted from them (not recorded which). The receptors were gathered from an adult woman who had mild COVID-19 (a few samples of this study predate the infection). Cell type and time point are not known.

The sample holds a few counts of this clonotype. The V and J genes are TRBV2 and TRBJ2-7, with D hard to call. V lost 3 bases to trimming and J lost 4 bases, with 19 bases between them. The CDR3 is made up of 16 amino acids. CDR1 SNHLY and CDR2 FYNNEI come from the germline V gene. The CDR3 loop reads CASSDLGNPLGYEQYF. CDR3 nucleotides: TGTGCCAGCAGTGATTTGGGGAACCCCTTGGGTTACGAGCAGTACTTC. Full variable domain (remainder filled in from reference TRBV2 and TRBJ2-7): EPEVTQTPSHQVTQMGQEVILRCVPISNHLYFYWYRQILGQKVEFLVSFYNNEISEKSEIFDDQFSVERPDGSNFTLKIRSTKLEDSAMYFCASSDLGNPLGYEQYFGPGTRLTVT.

DNA of the CDR3: TGTGCCAGCAGCCAGCAAGGGGTCGGGGAGACCCAGTACTTC. This codes for CASSQQGVGETQYF. This sequence joins TRBV7-3 and TRBJ2-5; the D gene is possibly TRBD1 (5 bases). Trimming pared 5 bases from V and 5 bases from J, leaving 15 bases between. This CDR3 comprises 14 residues. The germline V gene encodes CDR1 SGHTA and CDR2 FQGTGA.

This chain links TRBV10-3 with TRBJ1-2; 7 bases are a match to TRBD1. The CDR3 is 15 amino acids. Germline V gene lookup returns CDR1 ENHRY and CDR2 SYGVKD. With 3 bases clipped from V and 3 bases from J, the junction kept 7 bases outside the gene matches. The CDR3 loop reads CAISDSKQGYYGYTF. The CDR3 nucleotides read TGTGCCATCAGTGATTCGAAACAGGGGTACTATGGCTACACCTTC.

V usage is TRBV20-1 and J usage is TRBJ2-3, with a weak D call TRBD1 (5 bases). The CDR3 has 16 residues. Germline loops: CDR1 DFQATT, CDR2 SNEGSKA (reference sequence). With 0 bases removed from V and 2 bases from J, the gap between germline ends came to 15 bases. The CDR3 reads CSARDRPQAITDTQYF. The CDR3 DNA follows: TGCAGTGCTAGAGATAGGCCACAGGCAATCACAGATACGCAGTATTTT.

This rearrangement joins TRBV7-3 to TRBJ2-3; 7 bases agree with TRBD2. V shed 5 bases, J shed 6 bases, and the junction held 8 bases outside the gene matches. Germline V gene sequence: CDR1 SGHTA, CDR2 FQGTGA. There are 14 residues in the CDR3. The CDR3 DNA sequence: TGTGCCAGCAGCAACCAGCGGGGAGGGGATACGCAGTATTTT. It yields the protein CASSNQRGGDTQYF.

The chain employs TRBV20-1 and TRBJ2-3; 8 bases align to TRBD1. The CDR3 totals 12 residues. V lost 4 bases and J lost 14; bases outside the gene matches: 11. The germline V gene encodes CDR1 DFQATT and CDR2 SNEGSKA (reference sequence). In DNA, the CDR3 is TGCAGTGCTACCCGAGGGACAGGACCCCTGTATTTT. Translation: CSATRGTGPLYF.

The rearrangement links TRBV5-1 to TRBJ2-7; no firm D call. Germline V gene data show CDR1 as SGHRS and CDR2 as YFSETQ. V lost 5 bases, J lost 0 bases, and 6 bases lay in between. This CDR3 region has 12 residues. CDR3 bases: TGCGCCAGCAGAAGCCGCTCCTACGAGCAGTACTTC. Translation: CASRSRSYEQYF.

This clonotype was observed at least ten times. CDR3 DNA sequence: TGTGCCAGCAGTCTTGGAGAGGTTGTAAATACGCAGTATTTT. Amino acid sequence: CASSLGEVVNTQYF. The chain uses TRBV12-3 or TRBV12-4 and TRBJ2-3, with D uncertain. V was cut by 5 bases and J by 7 bases, with 16 bases left in between. The CDR3 sequence is 14 residues long.

This clonotype was found a few times. The genes are TRBV24-1 and TRBJ1-5, with D hard to call. Germline values: CDR1 KGHDR, CDR2 SFDVKD. The CDR3 is 13 amino acids. V lost 3 bases, J lost 9 bases, and 11 bases lay in between. CDR3 region: CATSDPPPGPQHF. Here the CDR3 DNA reads TGTGCCACCAGTGATCCACCCCCGGGGCCCCAGCATTTT.

The chain employs TRBV6-2 or TRBV6-3 and TRBJ2-7; D tentatively reads TRBD1 or TRBD2 (5 bases each). The germline V gene encodes CDR1 MNHEY and CDR2 SVGEGT. V gave up 7 bases and J gave up 7 bases, with 17 bases separating them. The CDR3 length is 13 residues. The CDR3 spells CASTRGNGKEQYF. The CDR3 bases are TGTGCCAGCACCCGGGGCAACGGGAAGGAGCAGTACTTC.

V is TRBV7-3 and J is TRBJ1-5; possibly TRBD1 for D (6 bases). Trimming took 1 base from V and 5 from J, leaving 9 bases between them. Looked up from germline, CDR1 is SGHTA and CDR2 is FQGTGA. The CDR3 covers 14 residues. The CDR3 DNA reads as TGTGCCAGCAGCTTAAGCAGGGGAGATCAGCCCCAGCATTTT. It yields the protein CASSLSRGDQPQHF.

The chain couples TRBV4-1 to TRBJ1-4; D not resolved. Germline V gene data show CDR1 as MGHRA and CDR2 as YSYEKL. CDR3 size: 16 residues. V lost 4 bases and J 10 bases, leaving 22 bases between the germline ends. CDR3 protein: CASSPQMGKAIGKLFF. The CDR3 DNA follows: TGCGCCAGCAGCCCTCAGATGGGGAAGGCCATCGGAAAACTGTTTTTT.

The chain is built from TRBV25-1 and TRBJ2-3, with a tentative D call TRBD2 (5 bases). The CDR3 is made up of 14 amino acids. Trimming removed 5 bases at V and 2 bases at J, with 11 bases between. CDR1 is MGHDK and CDR2 is SYGVNS in the germline V gene. CDR3 nucleotides: TGTGCCAGCAGTTTTCAGGACTCCACAGATACGCAGTATTTT. As protein: CASSFQDSTDTQYF.

The V call is TRBV7-2, the J call TRBJ2-5; 10 bases are shared with TRBD2. Germline V gene data show CDR1 as SGHTA and CDR2 as FQGNSA. The CDR3 consists of 14 residues. V lost 5 bases to trimming and J lost 5 bases; unmatched junction nucleotides: 5. The CDR3 bases are TGTGCCAGCAGCCCTAGCGGGAGAGGGGAGACCCAGTACTTC. Amino acids: CASSPSGRGETQYF.

The chain employs TRBV27 and TRBJ1-4, with 8 nucleotides matching TRBD1. Germline V CDR1 and CDR2: MNHEY, SMNVEV (reference sequence). The ends lost 3 bases at V and 7 bases at J; junction bases unmatched: 4. This CDR3 region has 14 residues. CDR3 residues: CASSFMGTGEKLFF. In nucleotides, the CDR3 is TGTGCCAGCAGTTTCATGGGGACAGGTGAAAAACTGTTTTTT.

Here the CDR3 DNA reads TGTGCCAGCAGTTTTTCACCCACCTACGAGCAGTACTTC. Translating it yields CASSFSPTYEQYF. The rearrangement links TRBV12-3 or TRBV12-4 to TRBJ2-7; no clear D. The CDR3 covers 13 residues. V was pared by 3 bases and J by 2 bases, with 8 bases between.

This clonotype was recorded a few times. The chain links TRBV14 to TRBJ2-6; no firm D call. V was shortened by 3 bases and J by 0 bases, with 6 bases between the two germline ends. CDR1 SGHDN and CDR2 FVKESK come from the germline V gene. The length of the CDR3 is 15 residues. CDR3 nucleotide sequence: TGTGCCAGCAGCCAGTTGACCTCTGGGGCCAACGTCCTGACTTTC. Amino acid sequence: CASSQLTSGANVLTF.

This clonotype was recorded a few times. J is TRBJ1-1 and V is TRBV4-2; D is possibly TRBD1 (5 bases). Germline CDR1 reads LGHNA; CDR2 reads YNFKEQ. The CDR3 contains 13 residues. Trimming shortened V by 4 bases and J by 11 bases, and 17 bases separated the two germline ends. DNA of the CDR3: TGTGCCAGCAGCCTCGGCGGGACGGCGGCGGCTTTCTTT. Amino acid sequence: CASSLGGTAAAFF.

In its sample, this clonotype was seen many times. The V gene is TRBV5-1, the J gene TRBJ2-1; 8 nucleotides match TRBD2. The J segment lost 1 base and the V segment lost 5 bases, leaving 8 bases of the junction unmatched. The V gene's germline CDR1 is SGHRS and CDR2 YFSETQ. The CDR3 consists of 16 residues. The CDR3 protein is CASRPTSGLSYNEQFF. Written as DNA, the CDR3 is TGCGCCAGCAGACCTACTAGCGGCTTGTCCTACAATGAGCAGTTCTTC.

The rearrangement links TRBV12-3 or TRBV12-4 to TRBJ1-1, with D unresolved. CDR3 size: 13 residues. V was pared by 7 bases and J by 0 bases, with 9 bases between. CDR3 in DNA: TGTGCCAGCACTTTGAGCATGAACACTGAAGCTTTCTTT. Its translation: CASTLSMNTEAFF.

This clonotype was picked up a small number of times. The V gene is TRBV18, the J gene TRBJ2-7, with 7 bases matching TRBD2. With V trimmed by 3 bases and J by 2 bases, 4 bases remained unmatched. Germline assignment: CDR1 KGHSH and CDR2 LQKENI. CDR3 length equals 14 residues. CDR3 sequence: CASSPERGPYEQYF. The DNA for the CDR3 is TGTGCCAGCTCACCCGAGCGGGGACCCTACGAGCAGTACTTC.

V and J are TRBV7-3 and TRBJ2-5; D might be TRBD1 (6 bases). Looked up from germline, CDR1 is SGHTA and CDR2 is FQGTGA. V shed 5 bases and J shed 5 bases, with 18 bases lying between them. CDR3 size: 15 residues. The CDR3 DNA reads as TGTGCCAGCAGCCGTACAAAGAACAGGGAGGAGACCCAGTACTTC. This sequence encodes CASSRTKNREETQYF.

The chain employs TRBV10-3 and TRBJ2-2, with TRBD2 identical over 7 bases. The CDR3 covers 14 residues. In germline, CDR1 is ENHRY, CDR2 SYGVKD. With V trimmed by 8 bases and J by 2 bases, 5 bases remained unmatched. CDR3 in DNA: TGTGCCATCGGGCTAGCGGCTAACACCGGGGAGCTGTTTTTT. This gives the protein CAIGLAANTGELFF.

There are a few counts of this clonotype. The gene calls are TRBV25-1 and TRBJ2-2; D is unresolved. The CDR3 sequence is 13 residues long. Germline V lookup: CDR1 MGHDK, CDR2 SYGVNS. The V gene lost 11 bases and the J gene lost 2 bases, with 12 bases spanning the gap. CDR3 residues: CAVLPRNTGELFF. DNA of the CDR3: TGTGCCGTCCTTCCCCGTAACACCGGGGAGCTGTTTTTT.

This clonotype showed up just a few times. The chain carries TRBV6-6 and TRBJ1-4, with D possibly matching TRBD1 (5 bases). CDR1 MNHNY and CDR2 SVGAGI come from the germline V gene (reference sequence). This CDR3 has 14 residues. V shed 6 bases and J shed 8 bases, with 16 bases lying between them. This CDR3 is CASRPQGAAEKLFF. In DNA form, the CDR3 reads TGTGCCAGCAGACCGCAGGGAGCGGCCGAAAAACTGTTTTTT.

This clonotype was seen only a few times. V and J are TRBV24-1 and TRBJ2-3, with 7 bases matching TRBD2. V shed 3 bases and J 2 bases; nucleotides not matched to a gene: 7. This CDR3 is 16 amino acids long. Looked up from germline, CDR1 is KGHDR and CDR2 is SFDVKD. The CDR3 DNA follows: TGTGCCACCAGTGATGGAGCGGGATCTTTCACAGATACGCAGTATTTT. This codes for CATSDGAGSFTDTQYF.

In the case of this clonotype: This may come from a read error, since a much larger clone is one base off. V is TRBV7-8 and J is TRBJ2-1; D perhaps matches TRBD2 (5 bases). The CDR3 is 13 residues long. Germline CDR1 SGHVS, CDR2 FQNEAQ. V lost 5 bases, J lost 2 bases, and 7 bases lay in between. The CDR3 reads CASSHGAYNEQFF. The CDR3 nucleotides are TGTGCCAGCAGCCACGGGGCCTACAATGAGCAGTTCTTC.

The gene calls are TRBV7-6 and TRBJ2-3, with D tentatively TRBD2 (5 bases). The CDR3 spans 13 residues. The germline V and J ends were trimmed by 3 bases and 5 bases, with 9 bases remaining between them. The germline V gene has CDR1 SGHVS and CDR2 FNYEAQ. The CDR3 region has the DNA TGTGCCAGCAGCTTGTCCCGGGGAGATACGCAGTATTTT. Residues: CASSLSRGDTQYF.